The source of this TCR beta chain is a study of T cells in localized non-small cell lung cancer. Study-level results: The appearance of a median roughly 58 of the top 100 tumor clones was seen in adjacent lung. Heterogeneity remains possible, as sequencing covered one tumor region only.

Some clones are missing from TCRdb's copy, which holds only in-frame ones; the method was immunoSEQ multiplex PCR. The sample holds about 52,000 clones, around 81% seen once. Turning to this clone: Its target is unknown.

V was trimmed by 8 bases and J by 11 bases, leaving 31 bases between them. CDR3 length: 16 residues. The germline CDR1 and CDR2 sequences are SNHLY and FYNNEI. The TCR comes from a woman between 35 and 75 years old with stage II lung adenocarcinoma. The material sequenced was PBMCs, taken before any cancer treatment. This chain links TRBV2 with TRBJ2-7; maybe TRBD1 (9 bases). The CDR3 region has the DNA TGTGCCAGCCCCTCCCGGGGGGGGGACAGGGAGGCCGTGGAGTACTTC. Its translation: CASPSRGGDREAVEYF.